This TCR beta chain originates from a study of PD-1 blockade in classical Hodgkin lymphoma. Whole-study context: Nivolumab dosing for patients was 3 mg/kg, administered intravenously every 2 weeks.

TCRdb keeps only in-frame clones here, not all; method: immunoSEQ multiplex PCR. The table includes 25,000 or so clones, 85% detected once. Time point here: cycle 4 day 1 (C4D1), after about 6 weeks of nivolumab. There was relapse after autologous stem cell transplantation in every patient, and there was variation in brentuximab vedotin exposure. Magnetic negative selection of thawed PBMCs was the method by which CD4+ T cells were purified. Complete response, partial response or progressive disease was each patient's best response. Note on this clone: Its antigen is unidentified.

Whole-study results and caveats: TCR diversity at baseline was reported to be reduced in newly diagnosed patients relative to healthy donors. CD4+ TCR diversity, unlike CD8+, rose significantly by C4D1.

There are 14 residues in the CDR3. Germline assignment: CDR1 LNHDA and CDR2 SQIVND (reference sequence). V was cut by 2 bases and J by 8 bases, with 12 bases left in between. This sequence was found in a human donor with classical Hodgkin lymphoma. This material consisted of CD4+ T cells from blood, taken before the fourth cycle of nivolumab. This chain joins TRBV19 and TRBJ1-4; D not resolved. CDR3 sequence reads: CASSISGFGEKLFF. The CDR3 bases are TGTGCCAGTAGTATATCTGGGTTCGGGGAAAAACTGTTTTTT.